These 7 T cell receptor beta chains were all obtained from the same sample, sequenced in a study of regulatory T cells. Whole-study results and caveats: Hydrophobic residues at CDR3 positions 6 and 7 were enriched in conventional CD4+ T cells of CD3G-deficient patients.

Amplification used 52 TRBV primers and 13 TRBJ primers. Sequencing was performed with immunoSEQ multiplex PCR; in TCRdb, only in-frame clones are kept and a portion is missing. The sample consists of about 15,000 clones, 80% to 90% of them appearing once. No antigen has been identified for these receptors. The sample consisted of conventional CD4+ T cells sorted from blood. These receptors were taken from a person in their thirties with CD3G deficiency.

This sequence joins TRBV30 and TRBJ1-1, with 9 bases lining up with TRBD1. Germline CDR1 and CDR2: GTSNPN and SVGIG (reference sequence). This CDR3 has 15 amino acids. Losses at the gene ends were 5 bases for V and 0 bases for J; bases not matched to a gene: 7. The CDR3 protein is CAWSTGGFMNTEAFF. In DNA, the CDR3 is TGTGCCTGGTCGACAGGGGGGTTCATGAACACTGAAGCTTTCTTT.

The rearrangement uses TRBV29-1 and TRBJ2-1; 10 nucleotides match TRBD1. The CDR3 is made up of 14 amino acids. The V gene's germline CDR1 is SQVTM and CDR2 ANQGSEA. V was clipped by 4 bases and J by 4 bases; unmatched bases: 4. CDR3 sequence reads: CSVGQGASYNEQFF. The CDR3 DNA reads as TGCAGCGTTGGACAGGGGGCCTCATACAATGAGCAGTTCTTC.

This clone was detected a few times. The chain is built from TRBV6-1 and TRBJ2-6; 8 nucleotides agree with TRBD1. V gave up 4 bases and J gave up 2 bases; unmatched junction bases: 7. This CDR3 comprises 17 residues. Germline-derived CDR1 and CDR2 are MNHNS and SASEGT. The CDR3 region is CASSAGTGVTGANVLTF. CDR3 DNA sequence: TGTGCCAGCAGTGCAGGGACAGGTGTAACTGGGGCCAACGTCCTGACTTTC.

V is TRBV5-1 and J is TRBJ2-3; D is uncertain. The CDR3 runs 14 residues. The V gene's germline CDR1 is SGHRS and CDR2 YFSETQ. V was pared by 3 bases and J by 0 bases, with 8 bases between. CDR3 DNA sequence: TGCGCCAGCAGCTCCGGTCATAGCACAGATACGCAGTATTTT. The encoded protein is CASSSGHSTDTQYF. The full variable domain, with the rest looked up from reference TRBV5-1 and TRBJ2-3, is KAGVTQTPRYLIKTRGQQVTLSCSPISGHRSVSWYQQTPGQGLQFLFEYFSETQRNKGNFPGRFSGRQFSNSRSEMNVSTLELGDSALYLCASSSGHSTDTQYFGPGTRLTVL.

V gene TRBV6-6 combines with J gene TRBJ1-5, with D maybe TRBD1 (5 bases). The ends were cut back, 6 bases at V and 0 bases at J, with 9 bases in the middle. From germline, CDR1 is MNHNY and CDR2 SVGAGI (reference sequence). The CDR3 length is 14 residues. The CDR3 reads CASRSQGSNQPQHF. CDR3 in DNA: TGTGCCAGCAGGTCGCAGGGTAGCAATCAGCCCCAGCATTTT.

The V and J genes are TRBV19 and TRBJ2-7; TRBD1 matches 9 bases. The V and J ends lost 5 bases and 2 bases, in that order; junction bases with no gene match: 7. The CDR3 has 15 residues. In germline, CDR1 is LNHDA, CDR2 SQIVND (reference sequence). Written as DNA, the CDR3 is TGTGCCAGTAGTTCGTCCGGGACAGGGACCTACGAGCAGTACTTC. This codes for CASSSSGTGTYEQYF. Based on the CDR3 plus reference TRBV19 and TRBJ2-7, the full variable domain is DGGITQSPKYLFRKEGQNVTLSCEQNLNHDAMYWYRQDPGQGLRLIYYSQIVNDFQKGDIAEGYSVSREKKESFPLTVTSAQKNPTAFYLCASSSSGTGTYEQYFGPGTRLTVT.

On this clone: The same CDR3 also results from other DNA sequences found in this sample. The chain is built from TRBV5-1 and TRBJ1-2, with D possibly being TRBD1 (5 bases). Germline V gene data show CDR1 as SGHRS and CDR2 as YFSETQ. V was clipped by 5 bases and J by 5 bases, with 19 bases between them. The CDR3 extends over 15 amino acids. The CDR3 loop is CASRRDASGPYGYTF. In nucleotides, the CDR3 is TGCGCCAGCAGACGGGACGCCTCCGGACCTTATGGCTACACCTTC.